The sequence of this T cell receptor beta chain was determined in a study of cytotoxic CD8 clonotypes in ibrutinib-treated CLL. From germline, CDR1 is SGHVS and CDR2 FNYEAQ. This CDR3 is 14 amino acids long. Trimming removed 5 bases from V and 6 bases from J, with 16 bases in between. The table came from immunoSEQ multiplex PCR; TCRdb's copy has only in-frame clones and leaves some out. The sample records around 150,000 clones, roughly four fifths being singletons. J is TRBJ1-1 and V is TRBV7-6; D might be TRBD1 (5 bases). The source material was PBMCs, sampled after 12 months of ibrutinib treatment. The clonotype originates from a human donor with chronic lymphocytic leukemia. CDR3 bases: TGTGCCAGCAGCAGGGGATCCTCTAGGCCTGAAGCTTTCTTT. The encoded protein is CASSRGSSRPEAFF.